Shown below are 6 T cell receptor beta chains from a single sample sequenced in a study of shared clonotypes between healthy human individuals (dated by TCRdb to the early 2020s). The library was made by the immunoSEQ multiplex PCR assay. In TCRdb, the immuneACCESS table is reduced to in-frame sequences with V and J assigned. These tables do not hold every clone; where another copy was compared, an unresolved V gene accounts for under half, and the others remain unexplained. This sample has 1.5 million to 2.5 million clones in its table, and about 95% of those were observed once. 0.95% to 1.5% of the sample goes to the ten largest clones. CD8 naive samples were obtained by positive selection for CCR7 among CD45RO-negative cells, yielding a CD45RA+CCR7+ population from which TemRA cells were excluded. Sequenced: naive CD8+ T cells sorted from blood. The cell subset or site label of this sample denotes: CD45RA+CCR7+. These receptors were taken from a man between 18 and 29 years old in good health.

The V gene is TRBV12-5, the J gene TRBJ2-3, with D unresolved. The CDR3 contains 13 residues. Trimming shortened V by 2 bases and J by 4 bases, and 7 bases separated the two germline ends. Germline assignment: CDR1 LGHNT and CDR2 FRNRAP. The CDR3 DNA reads as TGTGCTAGTGGTTTGATGATGGCAGATACGCAGTATTTT. Amino acids: CASGLMMADTQYF. Based on the CDR3 plus reference TRBV12-5 and TRBJ2-3, the full variable domain is DARVTQTPRHKVTEMGQEVTMRCQPILGHNTVFWYRQTMMQGLELLAYFRNRAPLDDSGMPKDRFSAEMPDATLATLKIQPSEPRDSAVYFCASGLMMADTQYFGPGTRLTVL.

The chain uses TRBV4-3 and TRBJ2-7, with 10 bases aligning to TRBD1. V trimming: 1 base; J trimming: 0 bases; junction bases outside the gene matches: 3. The CDR3 is made up of 16 amino acids. CDR1 LGHNA and CDR2 YSLEER come from the germline V gene. The CDR3 DNA reads TGCGCCAGCAGCCAAGGCCGGACAGGGGGCTCCTACGAGCAGTACTTC. Translating gives CASSQGRTGGSYEQYF.

V usage is TRBV9 and J usage is TRBJ2-2; 8 bases map to TRBD2. J lost 0 bases, V lost 3 bases, and 7 bases had no gene match. Germline V gene data show CDR1 as SGDLS and CDR2 as YYNGEE. There are 17 residues in the CDR3. CDR3 sequence: CASSADIAGSNTGELFF. CDR3 DNA sequence: TGTGCCAGCAGCGCTGACATAGCGGGATCGAACACCGGGGAGCTGTTTTTT.

With respect to this clone: Other DNA sequences in this sample translate to the same CDR3. The CDR3 sequence: CASSFGVAYEQYF. Here the CDR3 DNA reads TGTGCCAGCAGTTTTGGGGTAGCCTACGAGCAGTACTTC. The V call is TRBV27, the J call TRBJ2-7, with unresolved D. Germline-derived CDR1 and CDR2 are MNHEY and SMNVEV (reference sequence). Trimming left V 3 bases short and J 2 bases short, with 8 bases between. CDR3 length: 13 residues.

The J gene is TRBJ2-1, the V gene TRBV5-4; D gene unclear. The germline V gene encodes CDR1 SGHNT and CDR2 YYREEE (reference sequence). V was trimmed by 6 bases and J by 5 bases, leaving 6 bases between them. This CDR3 spans 11 amino acids. The CDR3 DNA reads as TGTGCCAGCACCAAGGACAATGAGCAGTTCTTC. This encodes CASTKDNEQFF.

On this clone: This specimen includes other DNA sequences encoding the same CDR3. The chain's CDR3 is CASSPRLAVNTGELFF. CDR3 sequence (DNA): TGCGCCAGCAGCCCTCGACTAGCGGTGAACACCGGGGAGCTGTTTTTT. The rearrangement joins TRBV4-1 to TRBJ2-2; TRBD2 matches at 9 bases. Germline V gene sequence: CDR1 MGHRA, CDR2 YSYEKL. With V trimmed by 4 bases and J by 1 base, 4 bases remained unmatched. CDR3 length equals 16 residues.